Listed below are T cell receptor beta chains from one sample, sequenced in a study of T cell responses to AZD1222 COVID-19 vaccine. Profiling relied on immunoSEQ multiplex PCR, and the TCRdb table lists in-frame clones only, not all of them. The data show over 200,000 clones, about 95% seen once. The specimen comprised peripheral blood, sampled 28 days after the second dose of the MenACWY control vaccine. Source of these receptors: an adult who received the MenACWY meningococcal vaccine as a control. Both conserved end residues are part of each CDR3. A D gene is named only where the DNA matches it firmly. Clone size is shown for a subset of rows, as once, few, many or a class of expanded clone.

v_call	d_call	j_call	clone_size	cdr3_aa	cdr3_nt
TRBV7-3	TRBD1	TRBJ1-2	NA	CASSSTGGRNYGYTF	TGTGCCAGCAGCTCAACAGGGGGTAGAAACTATGGCTACACCTTC
TRBV30	NA	TRBJ1-1	NA	CAWSGAGNTEAFF	TGTGCCTGGAGCGGAGCGGGGAACACTGAAGCTTTCTTT
TRBV27	NA	TRBJ1-5	NA	CASRPSTVLNQPQHF	TGTGCCAGCCGACCGTCGACAGTTTTAAATCAGCCCCAGCATTTT
TRBV28	NA	TRBJ2-7	NA	CASSFVTGEQYF	TGTGCCAGCAGTTTCGTGACGGGAGAGCAGTACTTC
TRBV6-5	NA	TRBJ1-3	NA	CATQTASSGNTIYF	TGTGCCACCCAAACCGCTAGCTCTGGAAACACCATATATTTT
TRBV29-1	NA	TRBJ1-2	NA	CSVMGDSGYTF	TGCAGCGTTATGGGAGACAGTGGCTACACCTTC
TRBV3-1/TRBV3-2	NA	TRBJ2-5	NA	CASSPWGETQYF	TGTGCCAGCAGCCCCTGGGGGGAGACCCAGTACTTC
TRBV27	TRBD1	TRBJ1-1	NA	CASSRPGTGGRAEAFF	TGTGCCAGCAGTCGTCCCGGGACAGGGGGAAGGGCTGAAGCTTTCTTT
TRBV5-5	NA	TRBJ2-7	NA	CASSSGLATYEQYF	TGTGCCAGCAGCTCCGGACTGGCGACCTACGAGCAGTACTTC
TRBV7-9	TRBD2	TRBJ2-3	NA	CASTGRILAGGSTDTQYF	TGTGCCAGTACGGGAAGGATACTAGCGGGGGGTAGCACAGATACGCAGTATTTT
TRBV5-5	TRBD1	TRBJ2-5	few	CASSLQGAETQYF	TGTGCCAGCAGCTTGCAGGGGGCGGAGACCCAGTACTTC
TRBV19	NA	TRBJ2-7	NA	CASSNTGTYEQYF	TGTGCCAGTAGTAACACTGGGACCTACGAGCAGTACTTC
TRBV28	NA	TRBJ1-1	NA	CASIGRAAKQNTEAFF	TGTGCCAGCATTGGCAGGGCAGCAAAGCAGAACACTGAAGCTTTCTTT
TRBV6-5	NA	TRBJ1-2	NA	CASSYQGGGNYGYTF	TGTGCCAGCAGTTACCAGGGAGGGGGGAACTATGGCTACACCTTC
TRBV13	NA	TRBJ1-6	NA	CASSLRSGASSYNSPLHF	TGTGCCAGCAGCTTAAGGTCGGGGGCGAGCTCCTATAATTCACCCCTCCACTTT
TRBV6-2/TRBV6-3	NA	TRBJ1-3	once	CASSVLGSGNTIYF	TGTGCCAGCAGCGTCCTGGGTTCTGGAAACACCATATATTTT
TRBV20-1	NA	TRBJ2-1	NA	CSASQASSYNEQFF	TGCAGTGCTAGTCAAGCGAGCTCCTACAATGAGCAGTTCTTC
TRBV6-5	TRBD2	TRBJ2-1	NA	CASSLAGGRYNEQFF	TGTGCCAGCAGTCTAGCGGGGGGCAGATACAATGAGCAGTTCTTC
TRBV6-1	NA	TRBJ2-5	NA	CASTSPPVEETQYF	TGTGCCAGCACATCCCCTCCGGTGGAAGAGACCCAGTACTTC
TRBV28	NA	TRBJ1-6	NA	CASSVGQGLYNSPLHF	TGTGCCAGCAGCGTCGGCCAGGGGCTCTATAATTCACCCCTCCACTTT
TRBV6-1	NA	TRBJ1-5	NA	CASSDSGLNQPQHF	TGTGCCAGCAGTGATTCGGGTCTCAATCAGCCCCAGCATTTT
TRBV7-8	NA	TRBJ2-5	NA	CASSPGGGARETQYF	TGTGCCAGCAGCCCTGGAGGGGGGGCTCGAGAGACCCAGTACTTC
TRBV29-1	NA	TRBJ2-1	NA	CSAQRSGNEQFF	TGCAGCGCCCAACGGAGTGGCAATGAGCAGTTCTTC